This record covers a single T cell receptor (beta chain). Per germline, CDR1 DFQATT and CDR2 SNEGSKA (reference sequence). The CDR3 loop spans 14 amino acids. V dropped 0 bases and J dropped 8; count of bases not matched to a gene: 6. Template material for amplifying TCR beta CDR3 regions consisted of RNA transcripts. First-round RT-PCR of the TCR CDR3 relied on the HTBI primer set. One entry per CDR3 protein, called by TCRdb with MiXCR from the multiplex PCR reads. Of about 720,000 distinct CDR3 sequences in the sample, 16% were seen once. These data are taken from a study of T cells in Graves' hyperthyroidism and ophthalmopathy. In the study overall: Specimen type is peripheral blood, collected at initial diagnosis prior to any treatment.

Patients counted as stable if ophthalmopathy did not develop within 18 months. Hyperthyroidism had been newly diagnosed in patients aged 18 to 65, and its duration was under 2 months. Fresh peripheral blood, approximately 10 ml, was the source of the PBMCs. The rearrangement links TRBV20-1 to TRBJ2-1, with TRBD2 identical over 8 bases. The sample consisted of blood. The TCR was taken from a young man with Graves' hyperthyroidism. The CDR3 region has the DNA TGCAGTGCTAGAGATTGGACTAGCATCTATGAGCAGTTCTTC. Its translation is CSARDWTSIYEQFF.